This TCR beta chain was recorded in a study of CD8+ T cells in alopecia areata. As for the study in general: Treated patients swallowed 5 to 10 mg of oral tofacitinib twice daily.

J was trimmed by 3 bases and V by 1 base; bases with no gene match: 6. The CDR3 has 16 residues. Germline CDR1 reads LGHNA; CDR2 reads YNFKEQ. This clone appeared once. Extraction of RNA preceded its reverse transcription into cDNA, which served as the sequencing template. Produced via immunoSEQ multiplex PCR; TCRdb's table is partial and in-frame only. The sample includes about 270,000 clones, 60% of them seen just once. Treatment of the sample: oral pan-JAK inhibitor, 5-10 mg twice daily. Sorted populations comprised CD4+ and CD8+ T cells obtained from PBMCs. This chain links TRBV4-2 with TRBJ2-5; 9 bases are a match to TRBD2. This sample comprised CD4+ T cells sorted from blood, obtained at roughly week 53, from a patient treated with tofacitinib. The TCR sequence derives from a human donor with alopecia areata. The CDR3 bases are TGTGCCAGCAGCCAAGGCGGGGGGGCTTTTAAAGAGACCCAGTACTTC. This translates into CASSQGGGAFKETQYF.